This T cell receptor (beta chain) stems from a study of T cell responses to AZD1222 COVID-19 vaccine. Study as a whole: Second-dose schedules of about 4 or about 12 weeks were combined. Study results and limitations: Dominant CD4 TCR responses targeted spike regions 160-218 and 743-854. Baseline seropositivity characterized only a handful of AZD1222 recipients.

A word on this clone: Its matching antigen is unknown.

This table comes from immunoSEQ multiplex PCR, and its TCRdb copy is limited to in-frame clones, with some not included. The table lists about 130,000 clones, roughly 90% of them singletons. Germline CDR1 reads MGHDK; CDR2 reads SYGVNS. The CDR3 is 13 amino acids. V was shortened by 6 bases and J by 7 bases, with 15 bases between the two germline ends. V is TRBV25-1 and J is TRBJ1-2; D gene unclear. Sequencing was performed on peripheral blood, taken on day 0 of AZD1222 vaccination. The receptor's source is an adult in good health. The CDR3 DNA is TGTGCCAGCAGCGACCTAGGTTTTGGTGGCTACACCTTC. Amino acid sequence: CASSDLGFGGYTF.